The 32 T cell receptor beta chains reported below all come from one sample, sequenced in a study of blood T cell repertoires in COVID-19. Measured with immunoSEQ multiplex PCR; TCRdb has only the in-frame clones, and not every one. The sample consists of under 65,000 clones, 85% to 90% of them appearing once. Sample: peripheral blood. These receptor sequences come from a man aged 60 to 75 with acute or convalescent COVID-19.

V gene TRBV2 combines with J gene TRBJ1-5; no clear D gene. V lost 5 bases and J lost 7, with 15 bases in between. The CDR3 is made up of 14 amino acids. The V gene's germline CDR1 is SNHLY and CDR2 FYNNEI. For the CDR3, the DNA is TGTGCCAGCAGTAAGGAGAGGGAACGACAGCCCCAGCATTTT. Translation: CASSKERERQPQHF.

The chain carries TRBV4-3 and TRBJ2-7, with D uncertain. Germline V gene lookup returns CDR1 LGHNA and CDR2 YSLEER. V was shortened by 0 bases and J by 6 bases, with 15 bases between the two germline ends. This CDR3 comprises 15 residues. DNA for the CDR3: TGCGCCAGCAGCCAAGATTATGGCTCTCCTGGCGAGCAGTACTTC. Amino acids: CASSQDYGSPGEQYF.

The J gene is TRBJ2-2, the V gene TRBV19; 8 bases are a match to TRBD1. This CDR3 has 15 residues. The germline CDR1 and CDR2 sequences are LNHDA and SQIVND (reference sequence). J gave up 9 bases and V 6 bases, and 12 bases lay outside the gene matches. The CDR3 region is CASRTDRARDRELFF. CDR3 nucleotides: TGTGCCAGTAGAACGGACAGGGCAAGGGACCGGGAGCTGTTTTTT.

The chain is built from TRBV18 and TRBJ1-5; maybe TRBD1 (5 bases). This CDR3 comprises 15 residues. CDR1 KGHSH and CDR2 LQKENI come from the germline V gene. The V gene lost 2 bases and the J gene lost 5 bases, with 13 bases spanning the gap. The CDR3, as DNA: TGTGCCAGCTCACCAGGAGGGGAATATTATCAGCCCCAGCATTTT. Translated, it gives CASSPGGEYYQPQHF.

This chain's CDR3 is CASSRRYNEQFF. CDR3 DNA: TGTGCCAGCAGCCGGAGGTACAATGAGCAGTTCTTC. V gene TRBV3-1 (or the pseudogene TRBV3-2) combines with J gene TRBJ2-1, with a weak D call TRBD2 (5 bases). This CDR3 is built from 12 residues. Trimming removed 4 bases at V and 4 bases at J, with 5 bases between. Germline V gene lookup returns CDR1 LGHDT and CDR2 YNNKEL (reference sequence).

This clone was detected only a few times. This rearrangement joins TRBV7-9 to TRBJ2-7; D gene unclear. CDR3 length equals 13 residues. Looked up from germline, CDR1 is SEHNR and CDR2 is FQNEAQ (reference sequence). V lost 3 bases to trimming and J lost 3 bases, with 9 bases between them. The CDR3, as DNA: TGTGCCAGCAGCTTCAGCCCGGGCTACGAGCAGTACTTC. This sequence encodes CASSFSPGYEQYF.

The chain joins TRBV19 to TRBJ2-1, with 12 bases matching TRBD2. CDR1 and CDR2 from the germline V gene are LNHDA and SQIVND (reference sequence). This CDR3 contains 15 residues. J gave up 6 bases and V 6 bases, and 6 bases lay outside the gene matches. The CDR3 bases are TGTGCCAGTAGGACGACTAGCGGGAGCTTCAATGAGCAGTTCTTC. The encoded protein is CASRTTSGSFNEQFF.

J is TRBJ2-3 and V is TRBV11-2, with D uncertain. The CDR3 consists of 13 residues. The germline gives CDR1 SGHAT, CDR2 FQNNGV. Deletions cut 0 bases from V and 7 bases from J, with 8 bases between. The DNA of the CDR3 is TGTGCCAGCAGCTTAGATATTTACTATACGCAGTATTTT. As protein: CASSLDIYYTQYF.

The V call is TRBV13, the J call TRBJ2-6, with 8 bases aligning to TRBD2. This CDR3 has 19 residues. The germline V gene encodes CDR1 PRHDT and CDR2 FYEKMQ (reference sequence). Trimming at V came to 3 bases and at J to 0 bases, leaving 10 bases not matched to a gene. For the CDR3, the DNA is TGTGCCAGCAGCTTCGAGGGGAGCGGGAGATTCTCTGGGGCCAACGTCCTGACTTTC. Its translation: CASSFEGSGRFSGANVLTF.

The chain carries TRBV25-1 and TRBJ1-1, with D possibly matching TRBD1 (6 bases). Trimming cost V 5 bases and J 6 bases, with 22 bases left between them. Germline V lookup: CDR1 MGHDK, CDR2 SYGVNS. The CDR3 has 16 amino acids. The CDR3 DNA follows: TGTGCCAGCAGTAGGGGGGGCAGTGAGAGCGTCCCTGAAGCTTTCTTT. It encodes CASSRGGSESVPEAFF.

The chain employs TRBV5-6 and TRBJ2-3; D may be TRBD1 (5 bases). Trimming removed 3 bases from V and 0 bases from J, with 20 bases in between. The CDR3 spans 18 residues. Germline V lookup: CDR1 SGHDT, CDR2 YYEEEE. Here the CDR3 reads CASSSPAGWRSSTDTQYF. The CDR3 nucleotides read TGTGCCAGCAGCTCCCCGGCAGGGTGGAGATCGAGCACAGATACGCAGTATTTT.

The chain is built from TRBV4-1 and TRBJ1-1; 10 bases line up with TRBD1. With V trimmed by 7 bases and J by 7 bases, 15 bases remained unmatched. This CDR3 has 16 residues. Looked up from germline, CDR1 is MGHRA and CDR2 is YSYEKL. CDR3 coding DNA: TGCGCCAGCACCTCCCAAAGGACAGGGGGAAGTAGTGAAGCTTTCTTT. It translates to CASTSQRTGGSSEAFF.

The chain joins TRBV11-2 to TRBJ1-1; TRBD1 agrees at 9 bases. The CDR3 sequence is 14 residues long. The V and J ends lost 4 bases and 2 bases, in that order; junction bases with no gene match: 2. Germline V gene lookup returns CDR1 SGHAT and CDR2 FQNNGV. The CDR3 coding sequence is TGTGCCAGCAGCTCGACAGGGGGAAACACTGAAGCTTTCTTT. It yields the protein CASSSTGGNTEAFF.

This clone was detected only a few times. The V and J genes are TRBV28 and TRBJ2-3; D is undetermined. CDR1 and CDR2 (germline): MDHEN, SYDVKM. This CDR3 has 14 amino acids. The V gene lost 2 bases and the J gene lost 0 bases, with 6 bases spanning the gap. This chain's CDR3 is CASSLTASTDTQYF. The CDR3 region has the DNA TGTGCCAGCAGTTTAACTGCTAGCACAGATACGCAGTATTTT.

DNA for the CDR3: TGTGCCAGCAGCTCCATGGACTCTAACTACGAGCAGTACTTC. Translated: CASSSMDSNYEQYF. The chain uses TRBV7-2 and TRBJ2-7; possibly TRBD2 for D (5 bases). Germline CDR1 reads SGHTA; CDR2 reads FQGNSA. The CDR3 has 14 residues. V lost 4 bases to trimming and J lost 3 bases, with 13 bases between them.

The gene calls are TRBV14 and TRBJ1-4; no reliable D call. Trimming took off 2 bases at V and 0 bases at J, with 7 bases between the two ends. Germline CDR1 and CDR2: SGHDN and FVKESK. This CDR3 has 15 residues. The CDR3 is CASSQRRSTNEKLFF. The CDR3 region has the DNA TGTGCCAGCAGCCAAAGGAGGTCAACTAATGAAAAACTGTTTTTT.

The CDR3 sequence: CASSEWPGSHNEQFF. The CDR3 DNA follows: TGTGCCAGCAGTGAATGGCCCGGGAGCCACAATGAGCAGTTCTTC. V usage is TRBV2 and J usage is TRBJ2-1; D possibly corresponds to TRBD2 (6 bases). The CDR3 is 15 amino acids. The germline gives CDR1 SNHLY, CDR2 FYNNEI. Trimming left V 2 bases short and J 5 bases short, with 13 bases between.

J is TRBJ2-7 and V is TRBV19; maybe TRBD1 (6 bases). CDR1 is LNHDA, CDR2 SQIVND, per germline (reference sequence). V dropped 10 bases and J dropped 2 bases, with 18 bases sitting between them. This CDR3 has 14 amino acids. This chain's CDR3 is CATSLPGTPYEQYF. The CDR3 bases are TGTGCCACCTCGCTCCCCGGGACACCCTACGAGCAGTACTTC.

The chain combines TRBV25-1 with TRBJ2-2; perhaps TRBD2 as D (6 bases). CDR1 and CDR2 (germline): MGHDK, SYGVNS. V shed 5 bases and J shed 3 bases, with 22 bases lying between them. This CDR3 is built from 18 residues. DNA for the CDR3: TGTGCCAGCAGTCACCCCGCCGGGGGAGTAGAGTACACCGGGGAGCTGTTTTTT. Its translation: CASSHPAGGVEYTGELFF.

The count of this clone is one. V gene TRBV9 combines with J gene TRBJ1-3; D is unresolved. The CDR3 runs 15 residues. Trimming removed 0 bases at V and 0 bases at J, with 7 bases between. The germline gives CDR1 SGDLS, CDR2 YYNGEE. The CDR3 sequence: CASSVDPSSGNTIYF. In nucleotides, the CDR3 is TGTGCCAGCAGCGTAGACCCGAGCTCTGGAAACACCATATATTTT.

The chain couples TRBV30 to TRBJ1-1; TRBD1 agrees at 9 bases. The CDR3 is made up of 14 amino acids. J was trimmed by 3 bases and V by 2 bases; bases with no gene match: 4. Germline CDR1 is GTSNPN and CDR2 is SVGIG (reference sequence). CDR3 nucleotides: TGTGCCTGGAGTTCACGGACAGGGGACACTGAAGCTTTCTTT. Translating it yields CAWSSRTGDTEAFF.

This chain joins TRBV6-6 and TRBJ1-3; TRBD1 is a possible D gene (5 bases). The germline V gene has CDR1 MNHNY and CDR2 SVGAGI (reference sequence). The CDR3 is 15 amino acids. The V and J ends lost 5 bases and 1 base respectively, with 12 bases between them. The CDR3 sequence: CASSPPGESGNTIYF. Here the CDR3 DNA reads TGTGCCAGCAGTCCGCCGGGGGAGTCTGGAAACACCATATATTTT.

This clone came up a few times. The rearrangement joins TRBV19 to TRBJ1-5; TRBD1 is a possible D gene (6 bases). V lost 0 bases to trimming and J lost 2 bases, with 8 bases between them. CDR3 length: 15 amino acids. Germline lookup yields CDR1 LNHDA and CDR2 SQIVND (reference sequence). The CDR3 DNA follows: TGTGCCAGTAGTATAGACAGGGGAGGCAATCAGCCCCAGCATTTT. As protein: CASSIDRGGNQPQHF.

The V call is TRBV18, the J call TRBJ2-7; D is uncertain. V was clipped by 0 bases and J by 2 bases, with 11 bases between them. The CDR3 has 15 amino acids. Looked up from germline, CDR1 is KGHSH and CDR2 is LQKENI. The CDR3 nucleotides read TGTGCCAGCTCACCACCAGTCAGGATGGCCTACGAGCAGTACTTC. It codes for CASSPPVRMAYEQYF.

J is TRBJ2-5 and V is TRBV28, with a weak D call TRBD2 (5 bases). The V gene's germline CDR1 is MDHEN and CDR2 SYDVKM. The CDR3 has 16 amino acids. V lost 1 base and J 2 bases, leaving 14 bases between the germline ends. The CDR3 reads CASSLSPGTTQETQYF. The CDR3 region has the DNA TGTGCCAGCAGTTTATCCCCGGGAACGACTCAAGAGACCCAGTACTTC.

V gene TRBV28 combines with J gene TRBJ2-3; TRBD2 aligns across 11 bases. V trimming: 6 bases; J trimming: 2 bases; junction bases outside the gene matches: 13. The germline CDR1 and CDR2 sequences are MDHEN and SYDVKM. This CDR3 is 18 amino acids long. CDR3 sequence (DNA): TGTGCCAGCAGGCCTACTACCGGGACTAGCGGATACACAGATACGCAGTATTTT. It codes for CASRPTTGTSGYTDTQYF.

The chain employs TRBV6-6 and TRBJ2-5; weak D call: TRBD1 (5 bases). Trimming stripped 3 bases from V and 2 bases from J, with 16 bases between. Germline lookup yields CDR1 MNHNY and CDR2 SVGAGI (reference sequence). The CDR3 runs 16 residues. This CDR3 is CASSYSETDDQETQYF. The CDR3 nucleotides are TGTGCCAGCAGTTATTCCGAGACAGACGATCAAGAGACCCAGTACTTC.

This chain connects TRBV7-3 to TRBJ1-2; 8 bases agree with TRBD1. The CDR3 totals 15 residues. The germline CDR1 and CDR2 sequences are SGHTA and FQGTGA. After removal of 5 bases from V and 2 bases from J, the junction contained 7 bases not matched to a gene. CDR3 sequence: CASSLSPGGNYGYTF. The CDR3 region has the DNA TGTGCCAGCAGCCTATCTCCAGGGGGCAACTATGGCTACACCTTC.

The rearrangement links TRBV18 to TRBJ2-2, with 15 positions matching TRBD2. Germline V gene sequence: CDR1 KGHSH, CDR2 LQKENI. The CDR3 sequence is 19 residues long. Trimming took 4 bases from V and 2 from J; bases not matched to a gene: 8. DNA of the CDR3: TGTGCCAGCTCACGTACCGGGACTAGCGGGAGGTCAAACACCGGGGAGCTGTTTTTT. Its translation: CASSRTGTSGRSNTGELFF.

V gene TRBV18 combines with J gene TRBJ1-1, with D hard to call. With 2 bases removed from V and 3 bases from J, the gap between germline ends came to 10 bases. The CDR3 covers 14 residues. The germline V gene has CDR1 KGHSH and CDR2 LQKENI. CDR3 amino acids: CASSPGTGDTEAFF. In DNA form, the CDR3 reads TGTGCCAGCTCACCAGGTACCGGGGACACTGAAGCTTTCTTT.

The V gene is TRBV7-9, the J gene TRBJ2-3; D not resolved. V was clipped by 0 bases and J by 2 bases, with 9 bases between them. Germline-derived CDR1 and CDR2 are SEHNR and FQNEAQ (reference sequence). The CDR3 totals 15 residues. CDR3 region: CASSLALQLTDTQYF. The DNA for the CDR3 is TGTGCCAGCAGCTTAGCACTACAACTCACAGATACGCAGTATTTT.

CDR3 coding DNA: TGTGCCAGCAGTTTAGGGGACAAGTACAATGAGCAGTTCTTC. This codes for CASSLGDKYNEQFF. The V and J genes are TRBV28 and TRBJ2-1; D might be TRBD1 (6 bases). With 2 bases removed from V and 4 bases from J, the gap between germline ends came to 9 bases. This CDR3 is 14 amino acids long. CDR1 is MDHEN, CDR2 SYDVKM, per germline.